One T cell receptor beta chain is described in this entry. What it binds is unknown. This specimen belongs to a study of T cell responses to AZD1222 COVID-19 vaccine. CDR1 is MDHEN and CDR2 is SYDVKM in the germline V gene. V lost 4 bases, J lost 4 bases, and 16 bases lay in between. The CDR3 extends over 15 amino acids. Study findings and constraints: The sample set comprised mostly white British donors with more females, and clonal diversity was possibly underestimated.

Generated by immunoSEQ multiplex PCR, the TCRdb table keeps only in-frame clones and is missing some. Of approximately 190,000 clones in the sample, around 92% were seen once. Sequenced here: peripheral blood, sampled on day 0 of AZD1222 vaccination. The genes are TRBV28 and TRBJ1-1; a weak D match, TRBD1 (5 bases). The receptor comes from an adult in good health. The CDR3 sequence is CASSSGGSPFTEAFF. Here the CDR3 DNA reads TGTGCCAGCAGTTCTGGGGGGAGCCCCTTCACTGAAGCTTTCTTT.